The TCR beta chain described here comes from a study of shared clonotypes between healthy human individuals. Study-wide background: There were three CD4 naive, three CD4 memory, two CD8 naive and one CD8 memory plates per donor.

Negatively enriched CD4+ T cells were divided by CD45RA into naive and memory. The CDR3 consists of 15 residues. Germline CDR1 and CDR2: ENHRY and SYGVKD. V was clipped by 6 bases and J by 4 bases, with 18 bases between them. In its sample, this clone was seen a few times. At the deep level, the assay was run. Evenly divided among several immunoSEQ plates was the genomic DNA of each subset. Measured with immunoSEQ multiplex PCR; TCRdb has only the in-frame clones, and not every one. The data show around 2.1 million clones, with approximately 94% seen just once and 0.13% held by the top ten. This TCR derives from a man younger than 35 in good health. The specimen was naive CD4+ T cells sorted from blood. Described subset: CD45RA+ positively selected. The genes are TRBV10-3 and TRBJ1-2, with TRBD1 as a possible D gene (5 bases). CDR3 residues: CAISGLGERIYGYTF. In DNA, the CDR3 is TGTGCCATCAGCGGCTTAGGGGAGAGGATCTATGGCTACACCTTC.